The present T cell receptor beta chain was sequenced within a study of blood T cell repertoires in COVID-19. Study background: Acute and convalescent COVID-19 samples came from the United States, Italy and Spain. Sample material is recorded as cDNA or gDNA derived from T cells, B-cell-depleted T cells, or PBMCs.

As originally analysed: Cell counts per sample came from amplifying reference gene primers. Generated by immunoSEQ multiplex PCR, the TCRdb table keeps only in-frame clones and is missing some. From that table come the V and J calls and clone size; the DNA was used to work out D and trimming. The table lists around 180,000 clones, about 85% of them singletons, with roughly 2.8% in the top ten. V gave up 1 base and J gave up 2 bases; unmatched junction bases: 9. CDR3 length: 19 amino acids. CDR1 LGHNA and CDR2 YNFKEQ come from the germline V gene. Input material: peripheral blood. This receptor was taken from a woman aged 25 to 45 with active or convalescent COVID-19. V and J are TRBV4-2 and TRBJ2-2; 11 bases fit TRBD2. This CDR3 is CASSQGVASGGTNTGELFF. The CDR3 DNA sequence: TGTGCCAGCAGCCAAGGGGTGGCTAGCGGGGGGACTAACACCGGGGAGCTGTTTTTT.